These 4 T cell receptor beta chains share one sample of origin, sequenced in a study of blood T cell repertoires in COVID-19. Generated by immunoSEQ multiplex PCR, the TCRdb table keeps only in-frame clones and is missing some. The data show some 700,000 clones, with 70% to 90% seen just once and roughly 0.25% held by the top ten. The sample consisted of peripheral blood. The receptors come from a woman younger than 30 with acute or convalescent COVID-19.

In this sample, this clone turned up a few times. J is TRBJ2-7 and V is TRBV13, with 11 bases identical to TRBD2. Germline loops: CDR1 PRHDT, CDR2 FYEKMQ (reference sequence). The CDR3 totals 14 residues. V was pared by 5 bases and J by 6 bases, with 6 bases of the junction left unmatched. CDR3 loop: CASSLSGGAAEQYF. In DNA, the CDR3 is TGTGCCAGCAGCCTTAGCGGGGGGGCTGCCGAGCAGTACTTC.

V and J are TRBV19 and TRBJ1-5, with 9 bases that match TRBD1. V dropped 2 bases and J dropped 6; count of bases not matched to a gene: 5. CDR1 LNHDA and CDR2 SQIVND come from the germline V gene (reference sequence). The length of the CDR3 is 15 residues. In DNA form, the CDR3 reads TGTGCCAGTAGTATACGGACAGGGGCGGGTCAGCCCCAGCATTTT. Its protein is CASSIRTGAGQPQHF.

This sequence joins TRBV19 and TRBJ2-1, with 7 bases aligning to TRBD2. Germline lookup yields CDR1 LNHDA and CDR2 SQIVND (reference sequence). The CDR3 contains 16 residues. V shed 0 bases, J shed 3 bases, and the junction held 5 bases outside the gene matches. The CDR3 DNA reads TGTGCCAGTAGTATAGATCCCCCGGGGGGCTACAATGAGCAGTTCTTC. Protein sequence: CASSIDPPGGYNEQFF. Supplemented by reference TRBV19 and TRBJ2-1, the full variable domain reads DGGITQSPKYLFRKEGQNVTLSCEQNLNHDAMYWYRQDPGQGLRLIYYSQIVNDFQKGDIAEGYSVSREKKESFPLTVTSAQKNPTAFYLCASSIDPPGGYNEQFFGPGTRLTVL.

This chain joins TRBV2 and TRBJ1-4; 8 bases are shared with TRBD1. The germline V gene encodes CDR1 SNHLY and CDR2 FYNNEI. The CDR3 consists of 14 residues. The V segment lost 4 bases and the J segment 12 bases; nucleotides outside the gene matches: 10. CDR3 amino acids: CASSVRTGFGELFF. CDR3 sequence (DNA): TGTGCCAGCAGTGTAAGGACAGGGTTTGGCGAACTGTTTTTT.